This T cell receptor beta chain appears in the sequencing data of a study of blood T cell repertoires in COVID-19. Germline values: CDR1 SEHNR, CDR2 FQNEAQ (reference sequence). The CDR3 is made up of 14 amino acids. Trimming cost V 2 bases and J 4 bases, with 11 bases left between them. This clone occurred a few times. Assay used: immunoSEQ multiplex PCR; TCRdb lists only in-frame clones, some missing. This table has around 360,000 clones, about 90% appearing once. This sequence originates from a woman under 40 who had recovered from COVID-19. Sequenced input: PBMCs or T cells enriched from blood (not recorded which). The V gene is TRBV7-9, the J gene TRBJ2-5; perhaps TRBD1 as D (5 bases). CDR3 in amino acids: CASSLLQQGETQYF. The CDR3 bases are TGTGCCAGCAGCTTATTACAGCAGGGAGAGACCCAGTACTTC.